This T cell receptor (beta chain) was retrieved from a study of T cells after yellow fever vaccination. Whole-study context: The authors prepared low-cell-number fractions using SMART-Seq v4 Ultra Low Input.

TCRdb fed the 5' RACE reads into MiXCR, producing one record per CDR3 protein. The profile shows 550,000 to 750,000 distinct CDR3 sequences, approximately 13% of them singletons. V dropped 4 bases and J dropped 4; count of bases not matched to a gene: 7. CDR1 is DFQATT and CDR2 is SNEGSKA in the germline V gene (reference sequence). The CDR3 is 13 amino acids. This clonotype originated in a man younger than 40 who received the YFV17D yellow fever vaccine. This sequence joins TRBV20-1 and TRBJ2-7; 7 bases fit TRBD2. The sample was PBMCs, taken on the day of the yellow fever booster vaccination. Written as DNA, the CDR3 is TGCAGTGCTACAAAGCGGGGCGGGTACGAGCAGTACTTC. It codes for CSATKRGGYEQYF.